Listed here is a single T cell receptor beta chain. Its matching antigen is unknown. Vbeta (60) and Jbeta (13) primers were used in the PCR. Authors' analysis steps: Tens of millions of unique TCR beta chains, some 10 million of them shared, were counted by a later analysis. Clones were sequenced by immunoSEQ multiplex PCR, and TCRdb holds only the in-frame ones, with some missing. V and J calls plus clone size are reproduced from that table; the DNA served to infer D and trimming. The sample shows under 65,000 clones, and 3.6% sits with its ten largest clones. The data were taken from a study of cytomegalovirus exposure and HLA in healthy donors. Study findings and constraints: Later analysis found that TCR beta chains associated with HLA were more clonally expanded than other, equally common chains.

In germline, CDR1 is GTSNPN, CDR2 SVGIG (reference sequence). With 5 bases clipped from V and 4 bases from J, the junction kept 8 bases outside the gene matches. The CDR3 contains 13 residues. The chain combines TRBV30 with TRBJ2-7; 7 bases are shared with TRBD1. The source is a woman in her late teens or twenties in good health and CMV-seronegative. The source material was PBMCs. The CDR3 reads CAWRTTGVYEQYF. The CDR3 nucleotides read TGTGCCTGGCGAACTACAGGGGTTTACGAGCAGTACTTC.